This entry describes one T cell receptor (beta chain). Its antigen is currently not known. No much larger clonotype is one base removed from it; base qualities were not supplied. This entry belongs to a study of cytomegalovirus exposure and HLA in healthy donors (dated by TCRdb to the late 2010s). Regarding the research as a whole: In an earlier analysis of some 550 of the donors, 276 Gb of sequence data and 100 million or so unique TCR beta sequences from roughly 190 million T cells were reported. Roughly 300 gigabases of sequencing data and around 85 million unique TCR sequences made up an early release that covered some 640 HLA-typed donors. Of the 300 to 500 genotyped donors, 65% to 90% were placed in the genetic ancestry cluster associated with self-reported Caucasian donors. The study aimed to test whether signatures of past pathogen exposure could be identified by cataloging public T cell receptors. The study profiled the T cell repertoires of about 720 subjects by immunosequencing and related them to cytomegalovirus serostatus. A separate validation cohort of 100 to 150 different subjects was used in addition to the roughly 620-subject first cohort. High-throughput TCR immunosequencing, statistical association of individual TCRs with disease status, and machine learning were combined to predict cytomegalovirus infection status. To study patterns of TCR occurrence, a later analysis re-analyzed previously published TCR beta repertoires from 666 donors and added high-resolution HLA genotyping. In the later analysis, no new phenotypic data were used to find candidate immune exposures; instead, reliance was placed on TCR beta sequences and their occurrence across donors. To decide whether each TCR beta V gene segment behaved as functional or pseudogenic, an earlier analysis of some 600 of the donors relied on high-throughput TCR beta sequencing. Donor age, sex, ethnicity and CMV serostatus were compiled together with the repertoire data. Genome-wide SNP genotypes for about 55% of the 666 donors were used in a later genetic analysis, which treated that subset as a discovery cohort. All discovery cohort repertoires had been generated on a single sequencing platform. HLA typing included class I and class II loci at four-digit resolution. Typing coverage varied by locus: roughly 620-640 donors for A, B, C, DRB1 and DQB1; around 560 for DQA1; over 600 for DPA1; under 490 for DPB1. Five DR-DQ haplotypes were treated as single units for association and clustering because of strong linkage in the cohort. Among around 400 genotyped donors of the cohort, an average of approximately 220,000 unique TCR beta nucleotide sequences was sequenced per donor, of which 15% to 20% were non-productive.

Points the paper makes about the study in general: About 17 rarely observed V segments, including chromosome 9 orphons, were excluded from the earlier analysis of some 590 of the donors because counts were too low. The study gave a list of more than 150 TCR beta chains associated with cytomegalovirus. In a later analysis, most CMV-associated TCR beta chains were found to appear HLA-restricted, with HLA associations seemingly driven largely by CMV exposure. Compared with the roughly 600-donor mean, donors in an Asian-associated ancestry cluster had fewer N-insertions in productive TCRs, according to a later genetic analysis. Because some donors lacked HLA typing at each locus, the association tests relied only on the typed subset. In a later analysis, the rate of TCR association differed among HLA loci, with DRB1 alleles having the most associated TCRs and HLA-C alleles having the fewest. According to a later analysis, parvovirus B19, influenza, CMV and Epstein-Barr virus appeared linked to several top co-occurrence clusters. CMV serostatus was the only immune exposure information available for the cohort. An earlier analysis of around 600 of the donors showed that most TCR beta V segments appeared in productive rearrangements either about 87% or about 30% of the time, which broadly matched IMGT annotations. A cluster of highly shared sequence variants was judged likely to represent a technical artifact of the sequencing pipeline. A later genetic analysis associated a missense DCLRE1C variant with V-gene and J-gene trimming of TCR beta chains, and an independent cohort replicated the association. Some IMGT-functional V segments, including TRBV6-2 and TRBV6-3, could not be told apart with the 87-base-pair reads, so those segments were excluded. A later analysis associated roughly 17,000 TCR beta sequences with specific HLA alleles at a false discovery rate of 0.05. In vitro tests confirmed that a few of the cytomegalovirus-associated TCR beta chains recognize cytomegalovirus antigens. The cohort was sequenced for TCR beta chains only, and without alpha or paired-chain data the features that could be detected were limited. Presence/absence analyses assumed roughly uniform sequencing depth across donors, an assumption that may not hold. In a later analysis, HLA-associated TCR beta chains were found to be more clonally expanded and to have lower generation probabilities than equally common non-associated chains. Correlated functional status among segregating V segments might be attributable to linkage disequilibrium, but an unknown experimental factor could not be ruled out. When HLA alleles, especially DR and DQ, strongly co-occurred, TCR associations were difficult to assign to individual alleles. A further reported finding was that TCR beta sequences accurately predicted the HLA-A and HLA-B alleles for most subjects in the first cohort. While some public TCRs were present in many individuals, most TCR sequences turned up only very rarely across donors. According to the authors, the approach could potentially be generalized to other disease states and immunological phenotypes. Cytomegalovirus status was reported to be diagnosed by the classifier with high specificity and sensitivity in both the original and validation cohorts.

Library creation used the immunoSEQ multiplex PCR assay. The multiplex PCR relied on a mix of 60 forward primers for TCR Vbeta segments and 13 reverse primers for TCR Jbeta segments. The CDR3 region of rearranged TCR beta genes was amplified from genomic DNA by a multiplex PCR assay. On the Illumina HiSeq System, the amplified TCR beta libraries were sequenced as 87-base-pair reads. From the authors' description of their analysis: Across the 700 or so repertoires, a later analysis counted some 80 million unique TCR beta chains, around 11 million of which were shared by at least two donors. Raw reads were error-corrected and collapsed into unique sequences by a nearest-neighbor algorithm in which closely related sequences were merged to remove PCR and sequencing errors. Alignment of CDR3 sequences to IMGT reference sequences was used to assign V, D and J gene segments. For a sequence to be retained, a match of at least six nucleotides was required to both a V gene segment and a J gene segment. A rearrangement was called productive if the CDR3 had no stop codons and remained in frame with V and J, and every other rearrangement was called non-productive. Following IMGT convention, CDR3 was defined as the stretch from the second conserved V-encoded cysteine to the conserved J-encoded phenylalanine. The earlier analysis of about 560 of the donors excluded any sequence lacking an unambiguous match to a single V gene segment. In an earlier analysis of approximately 610 of the donors, V segments were called functional above 56.7% productive rearrangements and were called segregating when the between-donor standard deviation exceeded 5%. To diagnose cytomegalovirus status from the catalog of TCR beta chain sequences, a statistical classification framework was built. In a later analysis, V and J genes were assigned by comparing TCR nucleotide sequences against IMGT/GENE-DB human TR gene sequences. A later analysis assigned CDR3 sequences and most-parsimonious VDJ recombination scenarios with the TCRdist pipeline. In a later analysis, each TCR beta chain was defined by its CDR3 amino acid sequence together with its V-gene family, and reads lacking a unique V-gene family were excluded. As a way to deal with suspected cross-contamination and a sequencing artifact, a later analysis dropped hundreds of nucleotide sequences that were highly shared and had low generation probability. In a later analysis, a clonal expansion index was calculated for each public chain from normalized within-repertoire ranks of inferred template counts. In a later analysis, generation probabilities were computed using a VDJ recombination model fitted to out-of-frame rearrangements, and the results were checked against IGoR. In a later analysis, hypergeometric tests were used to score TCR-TCR, TCR-HLA and TCR-CMV co-occurrence, with a repertoire-size bias correction applied to TCR pairs. In a later analysis, false discovery rates were estimated by permuting HLA or CMV assignments 20 times. In a later analysis, co-occurring TCRs were grouped using DBSCAN, and TCRdist sequence similarity was added for clustering within HLA-allele-positive subsets. Repertoires with fewer than 30,000 or more than 120,000 public chains were left out of co-occurrence clustering, as were about 5 repertoires with anomalous nucleotide sharing. Not all clones reach the TCRdb copy of this immuneACCESS table, which keeps in-frame sequences only. Checked studies attribute under half of the gap to unresolved V genes and leave the rest unexplained. Clonal size and the V and J genes are those of that table, whereas D and trimming came from the DNA. The sample records 180,000 or so clones, around 70% of which are singletons. The ten largest make up 2.9% of the sample.

The cohort consisted of more than 650 healthy bone marrow donors. At the time of sampling, every cohort member was nominally healthy, though immune exposures that went unrecorded were likely present. The donor was CMV seronegative and belonged to the group of over 350 seronegative cohort members. Every donor gave a peripheral blood sample, and the peripheral blood mononuclear cells from that sample were used for TCR beta sequencing. The Qiagen DNeasy Blood Extraction Kit was used to extract genomic DNA from the blood cell samples. V is pared back by 4 bases and J by 8 bases, with 14 bases lying between the germline termini. The germline V gene (reference sequence) gives CDR1 as GTSNPN and CDR2 as SVGIG. The CDR3, from cysteine to phenylalanine, totals 12 residues. Only the CDR3 DNA is retained, 36 bases long and in frame from the first base.

What was sequenced was PBMCs. The V and J segments used are TRBV30 and TRBJ1-1; the D segment could be TRBD1, given 5 matching bases. The receptor was derived from a male donor in good health and CMV-seronegative. The DNA is TGTGCCTGGACCCTCCGGGGGGAGGAAGCTTTCTTT. Its amino acids are CAWTLRGEEAFF.